Each of the 32 T cell receptor beta chains below was sequenced from the same sample in a study of blood T cell repertoires in COVID-19 (dated by TCRdb to the early 2020s). The library was made by the immunoSEQ multiplex PCR assay. Not all clones reach the TCRdb copy of this immuneACCESS table, which keeps in-frame sequences only. Checked studies attribute under half of the gap to unresolved V genes and leave the rest unexplained. This sample has about 180,000 clones in its table, and under 85% of those were observed once. The ten most abundant clones make up under 10% of the sample. Sequenced sample: peripheral blood. These receptors all stem from a woman aged 65 to 85 with COVID-19, enrolled during active disease.

The chain employs TRBV29-1 and TRBJ2-1, with 10 bases identical to TRBD2. Germline lookup yields CDR1 SQVTM and CDR2 ANQGSEA. Trimming removed 6 bases from V and 9 bases from J; junction bases left unmatched: 2. The CDR3 covers 11 residues. The CDR3 protein is CSVPSGSEQFF. The CDR3 bases are TGCAGCGTCCCTAGCGGGAGTGAGCAGTTCTTC.

The V and J genes are TRBV28 and TRBJ1-2, with D hard to call. The CDR3 is 11 residues long. Germline V gives CDR1 MDHEN, CDR2 SYDVKM. Trimming left V 9 bases short and J 8 bases short, with 13 bases between. The CDR3 sequence: CASWRQEGYTF. CDR3 DNA: TGTGCCAGTTGGAGGCAGGAGGGCTACACCTTC.

This CDR3 is CSVHTTGTGEQYF. The DNA for the CDR3 is TGCAGCGTTCATACGACAGGGACGGGTGAGCAGTACTTC. This chain links TRBV29-1 with TRBJ2-7; 7 nucleotides line up with TRBD1. Germline V gene lookup returns CDR1 SQVTM and CDR2 ANQGSEA. This CDR3 region has 13 residues. After removal of 5 bases from V and 7 bases from J, the junction contained 11 bases not matched to a gene.

Concerning this clone: This sample also contains other DNA sequences that code for the same CDR3. The chain uses TRBV5-1 and TRBJ2-3, with D unresolved. Germline V lookup: CDR1 SGHRS, CDR2 YFSETQ. V gave up 3 bases and J gave up 1 base, with 3 bases separating them. CDR3 length: 12 residues. The CDR3 sequence: CASSSGTDTQYF. The CDR3 DNA sequence: TGCGCCAGCAGCTCAGGCACAGATACGCAGTATTTT.

The V and J genes are TRBV29-1 and TRBJ2-3, with 7 bases aligning to TRBD1. The CDR3 consists of 14 residues. V shed 5 bases, J shed 2 bases, and the junction held 7 bases outside the gene matches. The germline V gene has CDR1 SQVTM and CDR2 ANQGSEA. CDR3 in DNA: TGCAGCGTTAACCCAGGGGGATTCACAGATACGCAGTATTTT. Encoded protein: CSVNPGGFTDTQYF.

This clone has more than one count but fewer than ten. This sequence joins TRBV5-1 and TRBJ1-1, with D maybe TRBD1 (5 bases). The ends were cut back, 4 bases at V and 6 bases at J, with 16 bases in the middle. This CDR3 region has 14 residues. Germline CDR1 SGHRS, CDR2 YFSETQ. Written as DNA, the CDR3 is TGCGCCAGCAGCGCGCAGGGTGGGAGGGCTGAAGCTTTCTTT. Translating gives CASSAQGGRAEAFF. The whole variable domain, remainder taken from reference TRBV5-1 and TRBJ1-1, is KAGVTQTPRYLIKTRGQQVTLSCSPISGHRSVSWYQQTPGQGLQFLFEYFSETQRNKGNFPGRFSGRQFSNSRSEMNVSTLELGDSALYLCASSAQGGRAEAFFGQGTRLTVV.

This clone has just a few counts. The V and J genes are TRBV11-2 and TRBJ1-1; D is unresolved. Germline lookup yields CDR1 SGHAT and CDR2 FQNNGV. The CDR3 runs to 14 residues. V was clipped by 3 bases and J by 5 bases, with 13 bases between them. The CDR3 region has the DNA TGTGCCAGCAGCTTTCTCGGGGTGAGAACTGAAGCTTTCTTT. Translated, it gives CASSFLGVRTEAFF.

The chain combines TRBV5-1 with TRBJ2-5; maybe TRBD2 (6 bases). V was pared by 3 bases and J by 1 base, with 10 bases between. In germline, CDR1 is SGHRS, CDR2 YFSETQ. The CDR3 consists of 14 residues. The CDR3 nucleotides are TGCGCCAGCAGCTGGGGTAGCGGCCAAGAGACCCAGTACTTC. Translation gives CASSWGSGQETQYF.

The V and J genes are TRBV5-4 and TRBJ2-1, with unresolved D. The germline CDR1 and CDR2 sequences are SGHNT and YYREEE (reference sequence). There are 16 residues in the CDR3. Trimming stripped 4 bases from V and 5 bases from J, with 19 bases between. CDR3 region: CASSRGIYGFNNEQFF. CDR3 sequence (DNA): TGTGCCAGCAGCCGCGGAATATACGGGTTTAACAATGAGCAGTTCTTC.

The V gene is TRBV18, the J gene TRBJ1-3; D is possibly TRBD1 (6 bases). The V gene's germline CDR1 is KGHSH and CDR2 LQKENI. The CDR3 has 18 residues. V lost 3 bases and J 0 bases, leaving 18 bases between the germline ends. The CDR3 here is CASSPVFRGQLSGNTIYF. In DNA form, the CDR3 reads TGTGCCAGCTCACCGGTATTCAGGGGTCAACTCTCTGGAAACACCATATATTTT.

The chain combines TRBV4-1 with TRBJ1-2, with TRBD1 matching over 10 bases. The ends lost 1 base at V and 4 bases at J; junction bases unmatched: 3. From germline, CDR1 is MGHRA and CDR2 YSYEKL. The CDR3 runs to 15 residues. DNA for the CDR3: TGCGCCAGCAGCCAAGCCGGGACAGGGGTCTATGGCTACACCTTC. Residues: CASSQAGTGVYGYTF.

Only one count was recorded for this clone. V usage is TRBV5-1 and J usage is TRBJ2-5; a possible D gene is TRBD2 (5 bases). The CDR3 runs to 14 residues. With 0 bases removed from V and 2 bases from J, the gap between germline ends came to 8 bases. The germline gives CDR1 SGHRS, CDR2 YFSETQ. The CDR3 nucleotides read TGCGCCAGCAGCTTGGGAGGGTCTCAAGAGACCCAGTACTTC. It translates to CASSLGGSQETQYF.

This clone was seen just once. The chain combines TRBV15 with TRBJ2-1, with 9 bases that match TRBD1. Germline V lookup: CDR1 LNHNV, CDR2 YYDKDF (reference sequence). The CDR3 is 16 amino acids. J lost 5 bases, V lost 0 bases, and 5 bases had no gene match. CDR3 protein: CATSREGQGGHNEQFF. The CDR3 DNA sequence: TGTGCCACCAGCAGAGAGGGACAGGGAGGCCACAATGAGCAGTTCTTC.

The chain combines TRBV6-5 with TRBJ2-5, with D unresolved. Germline V gene lookup returns CDR1 MNHEY and CDR2 SVGAGI. This CDR3 comprises 16 residues. V gave up 0 bases and J gave up 4 bases, with 15 bases separating them. This chain's CDR3 is CASSYSNPGVGETQYF. DNA for the CDR3: TGTGCCAGCAGTTACTCGAATCCAGGCGTAGGAGAGACCCAGTACTTC.

This chain joins TRBV28 and TRBJ2-1; 7 bases align to TRBD2. Unmatched junction bases numbered 6, after V lost 4 bases and J lost 0 bases. CDR3 length equals 16 residues. Germline V gene lookup returns CDR1 MDHEN and CDR2 SYDVKM. The CDR3 nucleotides are TGTGCCAGCAGTTCGTGGGAGGGCAGCTCCTACAATGAGCAGTTCTTC. It encodes CASSSWEGSSYNEQFF.

The J gene is TRBJ1-2, the V gene TRBV10-3; 7 positions agree with TRBD1. This CDR3 contains 13 residues. CDR1 and CDR2 (germline): ENHRY, SYGVKD. J lost 9 bases, V lost 6 bases, and 10 bases had no gene match. CDR3 protein: CAISRDSAGSYTF. In DNA form, the CDR3 reads TGTGCCATCAGCAGGGACAGCGCCGGGAGCTACACCTTC.

This chain uses TRBV5-5 with TRBJ2-1, with D uncertain. The CDR3 loop spans 16 amino acids. Trimming removed 2 bases at V and 5 bases at J, with 17 bases between. Germline lookup yields CDR1 SGHKS and CDR2 YYEKEE (reference sequence). The DNA of the CDR3 is TGTGCCAGCAGCTTTTCTGTGCAGATCCGTCACAATGAGCAGTTCTTC. Residues: CASSFSVQIRHNEQFF.

This rearrangement joins TRBV3-1 (or the pseudogene TRBV3-2) to TRBJ1-5; 8 bases align to TRBD1. The CDR3 loop spans 16 amino acids. CDR1 is LGHDT, CDR2 YNNKEL, per germline (reference sequence). V lost 4 bases and J lost 6; bases outside the gene matches: 11. CDR3 sequence (DNA): TGTGCCAGCAGCCTGGGGACAGGTGAACGAAGTCAGCCCCAGCATTTT. It codes for CASSLGTGERSQPQHF.

This clone was seen just once. The chain links TRBV20-1 to TRBJ2-5, with D uncertain. The V end was cut by 6 bases, the J end by 1 base, with 12 bases between. This CDR3 is built from 13 residues. Germline lookup yields CDR1 DFQATT and CDR2 SNEGSKA (reference sequence). This CDR3 reads CSASQRFQETQYF. In DNA, the CDR3 is TGCAGTGCCAGTCAGCGTTTCCAAGAGACCCAGTACTTC.

The chain uses TRBV6-5 and TRBJ2-3; 7 bases align to TRBD2. The CDR3 spans 15 residues. Germline assignment: CDR1 MNHEY and CDR2 SVGAGI. V gave up 7 bases and J gave up 2 bases; unmatched junction bases: 9. The CDR3 reads CASTPIAGLTDTQYF. The DNA of the CDR3 is TGTGCCAGCACCCCAATAGCGGGCCTCACAGATACGCAGTATTTT.

The gene calls are TRBV4-3 and TRBJ2-3; tentative D call: TRBD1 (6 bases). Germline values: CDR1 LGHNA, CDR2 YSLEER. The CDR3 spans 16 residues. V lost 0 bases, J lost 4 bases, and 14 bases lay in between. The chain's CDR3 is CASSQDLTSGADTQYF. DNA for the CDR3: TGCGCCAGCAGCCAAGATCTCACGTCAGGGGCAGATACGCAGTATTTT.

The chain combines TRBV4-2 with TRBJ1-1; TRBD1 is a possible D gene (6 bases). This CDR3 contains 15 residues. Germline V gene sequence: CDR1 LGHNA, CDR2 YNFKEQ. The V end lost 1 base, the J end lost 5 bases, and 14 bases lay between the germline ends. CDR3 amino acids: CASSQGGGGKTEAFF. The CDR3, as DNA: TGTGCCAGCAGCCAAGGGGGGGGCGGGAAGACTGAAGCTTTCTTT.

J is TRBJ1-3 and V is TRBV30; D is unresolved. The CDR3 extends over 12 amino acids. Trimming shortened V by 4 bases and J by 0 bases, and 4 bases separated the two germline ends. CDR1 GTSNPN and CDR2 SVGIG come from the germline V gene (reference sequence). The CDR3 nucleotides read TGTGCCTGGACCAGCTCTGGAAACACCATATATTTT. This translates into CAWTSSGNTIYF.

This clone was detected a few times. The V and J genes are TRBV3-1 (or the pseudogene TRBV3-2) and TRBJ2-7, with D possibly TRBD1 on 5 matching bases. V was clipped by 2 bases and J by 9 bases, with 11 bases between them. Germline V lookup: CDR1 LGHDT, CDR2 YNNKEL (reference sequence). The CDR3 contains 12 residues. DNA of the CDR3: TGTGCCAGCAGCCAAAGGGGCCTAGGGCAGTACTTC. The encoded protein is CASSQRGLGQYF.

The chain couples TRBV19 to TRBJ1-5, with D maybe TRBD1 (6 bases). This CDR3 has 15 residues. Trimming removed 4 bases from V and 3 bases from J, with 13 bases in between. CDR1 and CDR2 (germline): LNHDA, SQIVND (reference sequence). The CDR3 DNA reads TGTGCCAGTAGTACATCTAGGACAGACAATCAGCCCCAGCATTTT. Its protein product is CASSTSRTDNQPQHF.

This clone was counted only a few times. J is TRBJ1-5 and V is TRBV18; 10 bases align to TRBD1. Losses at the gene ends were 2 bases for V and 6 bases for J; bases not matched to a gene: 4. Germline V lookup: CDR1 KGHSH, CDR2 LQKENI. This CDR3 comprises 15 residues. CDR3 sequence: CASSPTGTGVQPQHF. DNA for the CDR3: TGTGCCAGCTCACCAACCGGGACAGGGGTTCAGCCCCAGCATTTT.

The CDR3 DNA sequence: TGTGCCGGTTCACTAGCCGGCCCCTACAATGAGCAGTTCTTC. It is translated as CAGSLAGPYNEQFF. The J gene is TRBJ2-1, the V gene TRBV6-1, with a weak D call TRBD2 (6 bases). Germline CDR1 is MNHNS and CDR2 is SASEGT. Between the trimmed V and J ends, which lost 11 bases and 2 bases, there was a span of 16 bases. There are 14 residues in the CDR3.

This chain connects TRBV9 to TRBJ2-3; 9 bases agree with TRBD1. This CDR3 has 18 amino acids. J was trimmed by 4 bases and V by 7 bases; bases with no gene match: 19. In germline, CDR1 is SGDLS, CDR2 YYNGEE. CDR3 residues: CASAPGTGFAAVSDTQYF. The DNA of the CDR3 is TGTGCCAGCGCCCCCGGGACAGGGTTCGCAGCGGTTTCAGATACGCAGTATTTT.

The sample holds a few counts of this clone. The chain carries TRBV6-7 and TRBJ2-7, with unresolved D. TRBV6-7 is noted as an ORF with a role that remains uncertain. Trimming took 6 bases from V and 2 from J, leaving 20 bases between them. This CDR3 spans 16 amino acids. This chain's CDR3 is CASSIGQTPVPYEQYF. DNA of the CDR3: TGTGCCAGCAGCATTGGTCAGACACCCGTCCCCTACGAGCAGTACTTC.

The chain combines TRBV28 with TRBJ1-5; D is uncertain. V dropped 3 bases and J dropped 5 bases, with 14 bases sitting between them. The CDR3 spans 15 residues. Germline CDR1 MDHEN, CDR2 SYDVKM. CDR3 in DNA: TGTGCCAGCAGTTTGGAGAGGGCTAGGGATCAGCCCCAGCATTTT. It specifies CASSLERARDQPQHF.

The chain uses TRBV25-1 and TRBJ2-1; TRBD2 aligns across 7 bases. The CDR3 covers 16 residues. Germline V gives CDR1 MGHDK, CDR2 SYGVNS. V lost 3 bases to trimming and J lost 4 bases; unmatched junction nucleotides: 9. The CDR3 coding sequence is TGTGCCAGCAGTGAGGAGTGGCGGGGGAAATACAATGAGCAGTTCTTC. Its protein product is CASSEEWRGKYNEQFF.

This chain uses TRBV5-4 with TRBJ1-1; D is undetermined. The CDR3 is 12 amino acids. Germline V lookup: CDR1 SGHNT, CDR2 YYREEE (reference sequence). The germline V and J ends were trimmed by 4 bases and 3 bases, with 7 bases remaining between them. The CDR3 sequence is CASSRGDTEAFF. DNA for the CDR3: TGTGCCAGCAGCCGCGGGGACACTGAAGCTTTCTTT.